The next 8 T cell receptor beta chains were all read from a single sample in a study of blood T cell repertoires in COVID-19. Sequenced by immunoSEQ multiplex PCR; TCRdb stores in-frame clones only, minus some. The sample yields 130,000 or so clones, around 86% seen once. Source material: PBMCs or T cells enriched from blood (not recorded which). Receptor source: a man aged 25 to 45 who had recovered from COVID-19.

This clone was detected only a few times. CDR3 protein: CASIKGGGARGHTEAFF. CDR3 in DNA: TGTGCCAGCATCAAGGGCGGGGGAGCCCGGGGGCACACTGAAGCTTTCTTT. The V call is TRBV27, the J call TRBJ1-1, with a weak D call TRBD1 (6 bases). The V gene's germline CDR1 is MNHEY and CDR2 SMNVEV (reference sequence). V was cut by 7 bases and J by 3 bases, with 24 bases left in between. The length of the CDR3 is 17 residues.

V gene TRBV9 combines with J gene TRBJ2-2; the D gene is possibly TRBD1 (6 bases). This CDR3 spans 15 amino acids. V was cut by 4 bases and J by 3 bases, with 13 bases left in between. The germline V gene encodes CDR1 SGDLS and CDR2 YYNGEE. The CDR3, as DNA: TGTGCCAGCAGCTCAGGGGTTGTTGACACCGGGGAGCTGTTTTTT. Its protein product is CASSSGVVDTGELFF.

The V gene is TRBV18, the J gene TRBJ1-5; D remains ambiguous. V lost 2 bases to trimming and J lost 0 bases, with 11 bases between them. CDR3 length: 16 amino acids. Germline lookup yields CDR1 KGHSH and CDR2 LQKENI. The DNA of the CDR3 is TGTGCCAGCTCACCATACGCGGGGTATAGCAATCAGCCCCAGCATTTT. This encodes CASSPYAGYSNQPQHF. Together with reference TRBV18 and TRBJ1-5, the CDR3 gives the full variable domain: NAGVMQNPRHLVRRRGQEARLRCSPMKGHSHVYWYRQLPEEGLKFMVYLQKENIIDESGMPKERFSAEFPKEGPSILRIQQVVRGDSAAYFCASSPYAGYSNQPQHFGDGTRLSIL.

The chain couples TRBV24-1 to TRBJ2-3; 9 bases align to TRBD1. The CDR3 has 16 amino acids. The V gene end was trimmed by 4 bases and the J gene end by 1 base; junction bases not matched to a gene: 5. CDR1 is KGHDR, CDR2 SFDVKD, per germline. The CDR3 here is CATSEPGQGGTDTQYF. The DNA for the CDR3 is TGTGCCACCAGTGAACCGGGACAGGGCGGCACAGATACGCAGTATTTT.

This chain joins TRBV6-1 and TRBJ2-7; possibly TRBD2 for D (6 bases). Trimming removed 3 bases at V and 1 base at J, with 13 bases between. Per germline, CDR1 MNHNS and CDR2 SASEGT. This CDR3 region has 15 residues. The CDR3 loop reads CASSEGLLGSYEQYV. As DNA, the CDR3 is TGTGCCAGCAGTGAGGGACTTCTAGGGTCCTACGAGCAGTACGTC.

This sequence joins TRBV5-4 and TRBJ1-3; 8 nucleotides line up with TRBD1. CDR1 is SGHNT and CDR2 is YYREEE in the germline V gene (reference sequence). V was pared by 4 bases and J by 2 bases, with 2 bases of the junction left unmatched. This CDR3 region has 14 residues. CDR3 nucleotide sequence: TGTGCCAGCAGCCAACAGGGGGCTGGAAACACCATATATTTT. This gives the protein CASSQQGAGNTIYF.

The chain joins TRBV7-3 to TRBJ2-2; maybe TRBD1 (5 bases). Per germline, CDR1 SGHTA and CDR2 FQGTGA. The CDR3 spans 12 residues. The V end was cut by 5 bases, the J end by 8 bases, with 9 bases between. The CDR3 reads CASSPPGGELFF. The CDR3 coding sequence is TGTGCCAGCAGCCCTCCAGGGGGGGAGCTGTTTTTT.

The chain recombines TRBV27 with TRBJ2-7; weak D call: TRBD2 (5 bases). Trimming removed 4 bases from V and 1 base from J, with 8 bases in between. Germline assignment: CDR1 MNHEY and CDR2 SMNVEV (reference sequence). There are 13 residues in the CDR3. The CDR3 region is CASSYGVSYEQYF. CDR3 nucleotide sequence: TGTGCCAGCAGTTACGGGGTTTCCTACGAGCAGTACTTC.